The 21 T cell receptor beta chains presented below share a single source sample, sequenced in a study of T cells after yellow fever vaccination. TCRdb redid the calling of the 5' RACE reads with MiXCR, one entry per CDR3 protein. The table records 250,000 to 400,000 distinct CDR3 sequences, 4% to 5.5% of them present only once. Sequencing was performed on PBMCs, taken 15 days after the yellow fever booster vaccination. The receptors come from a man between 18 and 29 years old who received the YFV17D yellow fever vaccine.

The V gene is TRBV30, the J gene TRBJ2-7; tentative D call: TRBD1 (6 bases). CDR3 length equals 16 residues. The germline V gene has CDR1 GTSNPN and CDR2 SVGIG (reference sequence). V lost 0 bases and J 1 base, leaving 16 bases between the germline ends. CDR3 DNA: TGTGCCTGGAGTGTAAGTTGGGCGACAGGTTCCTACGAGCAGTACTTC. It specifies CAWSVSWATGSYEQYF.

J is TRBJ2-4 and V is TRBV24-1; 7 nucleotides line up with TRBD1. The CDR3 is 23 amino acids. Germline values: CDR1 KGHDR, CDR2 SFDVKD. J lost 0 bases, V lost 6 bases, and 28 bases had no gene match. The CDR3 region has the DNA TGTGCCACCAGTCATGATAGGGGGCATAATTCCCCATCCTTTGTCAAAGCCAAAAACATTCAGTACTTC. This sequence encodes CATSHDRGHNSPSFVKAKNIQYF.

The chain recombines TRBV7-9 with TRBJ2-1; no reliable D call. Germline V gene sequence: CDR1 SEHNR, CDR2 FQNEAQ (reference sequence). The CDR3 runs to 14 residues. V was pared by 3 bases and J by 8 bases, with 14 bases between. CDR3 region: CASSFQSAIDEQFF. CDR3 sequence (DNA): TGTGCCAGCAGCTTTCAATCGGCGATAGATGAGCAGTTCTTC. The entire variable domain, with the rest obtained from reference TRBV7-9 and TRBJ2-1, is as follows: DTGVSQNPRHKITKRGQNVTFRCDPISEHNRLYWYRQTLGQGPEFLTYFQNEAQLEKSRLLSDRFSAERPKGSFSTLEIQRTEQGDSAMYLCASSFQSAIDEQFFGPGTRLTVL.

J is TRBJ2-5 and V is TRBV4-1; TRBD2 aligns across 9 bases. The CDR3 extends over 16 amino acids. V lost 2 bases to trimming and J lost 2 bases; unmatched junction nucleotides: 6. Germline V gene data show CDR1 as MGHRA and CDR2 as YSYEKL. The CDR3 reads CASSQFPSGEQETQYF. DNA for the CDR3: TGCGCCAGCAGCCAATTTCCTAGCGGGGAACAAGAGACCCAGTACTTC.

This clonotype has more than one count but fewer than ten. The J gene is TRBJ1-2, the V gene TRBV1. TRBV1 is described as a pseudogene. This CDR3 is built from 13 residues. The CDR3 bases are TGCACCAGCAGCCAACTAGGTCGTAGTGGCTACACCTTC. This encodes CTSSQLGRSGYTF.

The chain couples TRBV20-1 to TRBJ2-7, with TRBD1 matching 8 bases. The CDR3 is 12 amino acids. V lost 6 bases, J lost 5 bases, and 6 bases stayed unmatched. Germline V lookup: CDR1 DFQATT, CDR2 SNEGSKA (reference sequence). The CDR3 region is CSADRTGNEQYF. The CDR3 nucleotides read TGCAGTGCGGATCGGACAGGGAACGAGCAGTACTTC.

The sample holds many counts of this clonotype. The genes are TRBV6-5 and TRBJ2-3; no reliable D call. CDR1 is MNHEY, CDR2 SVGAGI, per germline. Trimming took off 2 bases at V and 0 bases at J, with 9 bases between the two ends. The CDR3 consists of 15 residues. CDR3 DNA sequence: TGTGCCAGCAGTTACACAAGGCTTAGCACAGATACGCAGTATTTT. Protein: CASSYTRLSTDTQYF.

Many counts were recorded for this clonotype. The chain uses TRBV6-2 or TRBV6-3 and TRBJ1-1, with D tentatively TRBD1 (5 bases). The germline V gene encodes CDR1 MNHEY and CDR2 SVGEGT. V dropped 6 bases and J dropped 4 bases, with 15 bases sitting between them. CDR3 length equals 14 residues. CDR3 in amino acids: CASSRDGLATEAFF. The CDR3 nucleotides read TGTGCCAGCAGCCGGGACGGGCTTGCCACTGAAGCTTTCTTT.

CDR3 bases: TGTGCCAGCAGCCAAGAAAGGGGGAGGAGCACTGAAGCTTTCTTT. As protein: CASSQERGRSTEAFF. This rearrangement joins TRBV4-2 to TRBJ1-1, with D maybe TRBD1 (6 bases). The CDR3 contains 15 residues. V lost 0 bases to trimming and J lost 4 bases, with 12 bases between them. Germline V gene lookup returns CDR1 LGHNA and CDR2 YNFKEQ.

The genes are TRBV12-3 or TRBV12-4 and TRBJ2-4; possibly TRBD1 or TRBD2 for D (5 bases each). The CDR3 contains 17 residues. Trimming removed 5 bases at V and 0 bases at J, with 17 bases between. DNA of the CDR3: TGTGCCAGCAGTGTTCTAACGAGGGGTTTAGCCAAAAACATTCAGTACTTC. This encodes CASSVLTRGLAKNIQYF.

This clonotype was detected ten times or more. This rearrangement joins TRBV4-3 to TRBJ2-1, with 7 positions matching TRBD1. Germline V gene lookup returns CDR1 LGHNA and CDR2 YSLEER. The junction had 8 bases not matched to a gene; V was cut back by 4 bases and J by 5 bases. The CDR3 has 15 amino acids. CDR3 bases: TGCGCCAGCAGCCCTGGACTGGACAGGAACAATGAGCAGTTCTTC. Encoded protein: CASSPGLDRNNEQFF.

The rearrangement joins TRBV4-1 to TRBJ2-1; TRBD2 matches at 12 bases. The trim removed 0 bases at V and 5 bases at J, leaving 2 bases unmatched. CDR1 and CDR2 (germline): MGHRA, YSYEKL. The CDR3 sequence is 16 residues long. CDR3 in amino acids: CASSQDLAGGNNEQFF. CDR3 coding DNA: TGCGCCAGCAGCCAAGACCTAGCGGGGGGGAACAATGAGCAGTTCTTC.

CDR3: CASSYSPGPLPYEQYV. The CDR3 DNA reads TGTGCCAGCAGTTACTCCCCGGGACCCTTACCTTACGAGCAGTACGTC. The genes are TRBV6-2 or TRBV6-3 and TRBJ2-7; D may be TRBD1 or TRBD2 (5 bases each). Germline CDR1 MNHEY, CDR2 SVGEGT. The CDR3 is 16 amino acids. V gave up 0 bases and J gave up 4 bases, with 16 bases separating them.

This clonotype has a handful of counts. The gene calls are TRBV7-2 and TRBJ1-5; no definite D call. Per the germline V gene, CDR1 is SGHTA and CDR2 is FQGNSA. Trimming took off 1 base at V and 4 bases at J, with 11 bases between the two ends. CDR3 length equals 15 residues. The DNA for the CDR3 is TGTGCCAGCAGCTTAGTTACGGCAGCTAATCAGCCCCAGCATTTT. It yields the protein CASSLVTAANQPQHF.

This clonotype appeared many times. The chain recombines TRBV5-1 with TRBJ2-3, with a possible D match to TRBD1 (6 bases). CDR1 is SGHRS and CDR2 is YFSETQ in the germline V gene. V lost 4 bases and J lost 6, with 12 bases in between. The CDR3 totals 13 residues. The CDR3 DNA reads TGCGCCAGCAGCGATAACAGGGTTGATACGCAGTATTTT. This gives the protein CASSDNRVDTQYF.

This chain connects TRBV5-1 to TRBJ1-4; D ambiguous. From germline, CDR1 is SGHRS and CDR2 YFSETQ. This CDR3 has 14 amino acids. V lost 3 bases and J lost 5, with 11 bases in between. CDR3 DNA sequence: TGCGCCAGCAGCTCGGTAGGGCGAAATGAAAAACTGTTTTTT. Translated: CASSSVGRNEKLFF.

The table lists this clonotype with many counts. This chain links TRBV6-5 with TRBJ2-1; D may be TRBD2 (7 bases). V lost 6 bases and J 4 bases, leaving 16 bases between the germline ends. The CDR3 sequence is 15 residues long. Germline assignment: CDR1 MNHEY and CDR2 SVGAGI. As DNA, the CDR3 is TGTGCCAGCAGGCCCCGTGGGGGGGCTTACAATGAGCAGTTCTTC. Amino acid sequence: CASRPRGGAYNEQFF.

In this sample, this clonotype turned up many times. The chain employs TRBV6-5 and TRBJ2-1; D possibly matches TRBD1 or TRBD2 (6 bases each). Germline CDR1 reads MNHEY; CDR2 reads SVGAGI. V gave up 2 bases and J gave up 10 bases, with 9 bases separating them. The CDR3 has 12 residues. CDR3 region: CASSYGGREQFF. The CDR3 nucleotides read TGTGCCAGCAGTTACGGGGGGCGGGAGCAGTTCTTC.

Many counts were recorded for this clonotype. A read error may account for a junction end that differs from germline. V usage is TRBV3-1 and J usage is TRBJ1-6, with D maybe TRBD1 (5 bases). This CDR3 is 12 amino acids long. Germline-derived CDR1 and CDR2 are LGHDT and YNNKEL (reference sequence). The CDR3: CASSFTQRDLNF. The CDR3 DNA reads as TGTGCCAGCAGCTTCACGCAGCGGGACCTAAACTTT.

The table lists this clonotype with many counts. This chain joins TRBV12-3 or TRBV12-4 and TRBJ2-5; possible D gene TRBD2, 5 bases. This CDR3 contains 12 residues. V dropped 6 bases and J dropped 7 bases, with 12 bases sitting between them. This CDR3 reads CASRRDPGTQYF. The CDR3 region has the DNA TGTGCCAGCAGACGGGATCCGGGGACCCAGTACTTC.

This clonotype appeared a few times. J is TRBJ2-1 and V is TRBV5-4; possibly TRBD2 for D (6 bases). CDR1 is SGHNT, CDR2 YYREEE, per germline (reference sequence). The CDR3 is 14 residues long. V dropped 0 bases and J dropped 10 bases, with 14 bases sitting between them. This CDR3 reads CASSLAEAGKEQFF. CDR3 coding DNA: TGTGCCAGCAGCTTGGCTGAGGCGGGGAAAGAGCAGTTCTTC.